This T cell receptor (beta chain) was obtained from a study of blood T cell repertoires in COVID-19 (dated by TCRdb to 2019 to 2021). Looking at the study overall: Samples from collaborators originated in the United States, Italy and Spain and spanned both the acute and convalescent phases of COVID-19. The repertoires were released in a freely available public database intended as a resource for research on the immune response to SARS-CoV-2. The prospective study material was composed of cDNA or gDNA derived from T cells, B-cell-depleted T cells, or PBMCs. The sample metadata nearly always contained a de-identified subject ID, COVID-19 status, age in years and sex. Where HLA class I and class II types were available, the types were taken from metadata supplied by the sample provider, not from assay-based typing. The samples were drawn from two sources: the first 160 participants of the ongoing ImmuneRACE study, and over 950 subjects contributed by 6 global collaborators. Deeply sampled blood TCRbeta repertoires from subjects exposed to, actively infected with, or recovered from COVID-19 were included in the dataset.

Results and caveats for the whole study, not just this receptor: How much clinical and demographic metadata was included differed by source and by participant, and the metadata was provided uncurated.

TCRbeta CDR3 regions were amplified from genomic DNA using the immunoSEQ Assay, a bias-controlled multiplex PCR. Per the source publication's procedure: Nucleated cell counts per sample were estimated from amplification of reference gene primers within the assay. To quantify the absolute abundance of each unique TCRbeta CDR3 rearrangement, sequence reads were collapsed and filtered. For each sample, productive Simpson clonality was calculated as the square root of Simpson's diversity index across productive rearrangements. Here the immuneACCESS table is served through TCRdb, limited to in-frame sequences with V and J called. Missing clones are a known gap in these copies; in checked studies unresolved V genes cover under half, and the rest lacks a known reason. From that table come the V and J calls and clone size; the DNA was used to work out D and trimming. This sample holds 220,000 or so clones; around 84% were observed only once. Of the sample, 4.5% to 6% falls within the top ten clones.

Concerning this clone: No cognate antigen has been identified for it. It has no much larger one-base neighbor in the sample; base qualities were not kept.

Trimmed from V: 0 bases; trimmed from J: 4 bases; junction bases lacking a gene match: 15. The germline V gene gives CDR1 as KGHSH and CDR2 as LQKENI. The CDR3 sequence holds 19 residues, the cysteine and phenylalanine included. The entry retains the CDR3 DNA only, 57 bases that are in frame from base 1. Samples from volunteer blood donors who had recovered from COVID-19 were contributed by a second Seattle source. The collaborating institutions used their own protocols to collect whole blood in K2EDTA tubes. For TCRbeta analysis, collaborators shipped samples as frozen whole blood, isolated PBMCs, or DNA extracted from either of those sample types.

The TCR originated in a woman aged 55-69 years who had recovered from COVID-19. Sequencing used peripheral blood. Recombination linked TRBV18 to TRBJ2-7, and TRBD1 matches 10 of the central bases. DNA sequence: TGTGCCAGCTCACCACCGACAGGGGGCAAAATCCTGGTCGGTTACGAGCAGTACTTC. The encoded protein is CASSPPTGGKILVGYEQYF.